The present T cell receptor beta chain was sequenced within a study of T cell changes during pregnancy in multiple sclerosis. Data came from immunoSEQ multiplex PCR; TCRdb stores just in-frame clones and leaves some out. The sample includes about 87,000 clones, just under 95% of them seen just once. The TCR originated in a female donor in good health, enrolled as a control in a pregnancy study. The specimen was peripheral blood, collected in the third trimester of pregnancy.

The CDR3 loop is CSVEDRQALAGVLAKNIQYF. The CDR3 DNA reads as TGCAGCGTTGAAGATCGTCAGGCGCTAGCGGGAGTATTAGCCAAAAACATTCAGTACTTC. The gene calls are TRBV29-1 and TRBJ2-4, with 10 positions matching TRBD2. The germline V gene has CDR1 SQVTM and CDR2 ANQGSEA. V shed 0 bases, J shed 0 bases, and the junction held 14 bases outside the gene matches. This CDR3 has 20 residues.